One and the same sample provided the 26 T cell receptor beta chains below, sequenced in a study of OX40 agonist ivuxolimab in advanced cancers. Profiled with immunoSEQ multiplex PCR; TCRdb holds only in-frame clones, not every one. The table has 43,000 or so clones, roughly 86% seen once. The source was CD4+ or CD8+ T cells sorted from blood, collected in a trial of the OX40 agonist ivuxolimab. The receptors derive from an adult with an advanced solid tumor such as melanoma, head and neck, liver or kidney cancer.

The chain employs TRBV9 and TRBJ1-1; 7 nucleotides match TRBD1. Germline-derived CDR1 and CDR2 are SGDLS and YYNGEE. V lost 4 bases and J lost 4; bases outside the gene matches: 10. The CDR3 spans 15 residues. The CDR3 sequence: CASSPRGRGSTEAFF. The CDR3 region has the DNA TGTGCCAGCAGCCCCAGGGGGAGGGGAAGCACTGAAGCTTTCTTT.

The chain has TRBV14 and TRBJ2-1; D is perhaps TRBD2 (5 bases). The V end lost 0 bases, the J end lost 4 bases, and 10 bases lay between the germline ends. There are 15 residues in the CDR3. From germline, CDR1 is SGHDN and CDR2 FVKESK. In DNA form, the CDR3 reads TGTGCCAGCAGCCAAGATCCAGCGGCTTACAATGAGCAGTTCTTC. Residues: CASSQDPAAYNEQFF.

This rearrangement joins TRBV5-1 to TRBJ2-3; 11 bases fit TRBD2. The CDR3 contains 16 residues. CDR1 is SGHRS, CDR2 YFSETQ, per germline. The ends lost 3 bases at V and 4 bases at J; junction bases unmatched: 7. CDR3 loop: CASSSYSGRASDTQYF. CDR3 coding DNA: TGCGCCAGCAGCTCTTATAGCGGGAGGGCCTCAGATACGCAGTATTTT.

The chain carries TRBV18 and TRBJ1-2, with 12 bases lining up with TRBD1. Germline trimming cut 6 bases from V and 0 bases from J; bases unmatched to any gene: 11. CDR3 length: 18 residues. Germline CDR1 KGHSH, CDR2 LQKENI. CDR3 loop: CASSSGTGGPVANYGYTF. The CDR3, as DNA: TGTGCCAGCTCCTCCGGGACAGGGGGCCCCGTGGCTAACTATGGCTACACCTTC.

The chain employs TRBV30 and TRBJ2-2, with D unresolved. This CDR3 comprises 13 residues. Deletions cut 0 bases from V and 6 bases from J, with 8 bases between. In germline, CDR1 is GTSNPN, CDR2 SVGIG (reference sequence). As DNA, the CDR3 is TGTGCCTGGAGTGTAGCGCCTGCCGGGGAGCTGTTTTTT. Protein sequence: CAWSVAPAGELFF.

The gene calls are TRBV7-2 and TRBJ1-3, with D unclear. The V end was cut by 7 bases, the J end by 0 bases, with 10 bases between. This CDR3 is built from 14 residues. Per the germline V gene, CDR1 is SGHTA and CDR2 is FQGNSA. Here the CDR3 DNA reads TGTGCCAGCACCCTACCCTTCTCTGGAAACACCATATATTTT. Translation: CASTLPFSGNTIYF.

The chain has TRBV7-3 and TRBJ2-3; D remains ambiguous. This CDR3 contains 15 residues. Trimming removed 5 bases at V and 3 bases at J, with 15 bases between. The germline gives CDR1 SGHTA, CDR2 FQGTGA. The CDR3: CASSPRRGRTDTQYF. The DNA of the CDR3 is TGTGCCAGCAGCCCCCGTAGAGGCCGTACAGATACGCAGTATTTT. Using reference TRBV7-3 and TRBJ2-3 for the parts outside the CDR3, the full variable domain is GAGVSQTPSNKVTEKGKYVELRCDPISGHTALYWYRQSLGQGPEFLIYFQGTGAADDSGLPNDRFFAVRPEGSVSTLKIQRTERGDSAVYLCASSPRRGRTDTQYFGPGTRLTVL.

This clone has just one count. CDR3 region: CASSQVSQREGQETQYF. The CDR3 DNA reads TGCGCCAGCAGCCAAGTTTCCCAGCGGGAGGGCCAAGAGACCCAGTACTTC. The V gene is TRBV4-3, the J gene TRBJ2-5; TRBD2 aligns across 10 bases. V dropped 1 base and J dropped 1; count of bases not matched to a gene: 6. Germline CDR1 and CDR2: LGHNA and YSLEER. CDR3 length equals 17 residues.

V and J are TRBV27 and TRBJ2-5; a weak D match, TRBD1 (5 bases). CDR1 MNHEY and CDR2 SMNVEV come from the germline V gene (reference sequence). This CDR3 contains 14 residues. V lost 3 bases to trimming and J lost 5 bases, with 13 bases between them. The CDR3 sequence is CASSLGWGRETQYF. The CDR3 DNA is TGTGCCAGCAGTTTGGGATGGGGCCGGGAGACCCAGTACTTC.

V usage is TRBV29-1 and J usage is TRBJ2-1, with 9 bases aligning to TRBD2. This CDR3 region has 17 residues. Germline values: CDR1 SQVTM, CDR2 ANQGSEA. J lost 7 bases, V lost 7 bases, and 20 bases had no gene match. The CDR3 sequence is CSAETSGKPGGGNEQFF. CDR3 in DNA: TGCAGCGCCGAGACTAGCGGTAAACCCGGAGGAGGGAATGAGCAGTTCTTC.

The rearrangement links TRBV7-2 to TRBJ1-5, with D hard to call. V was shortened by 1 base and J by 6 bases, with 7 bases between the two germline ends. Germline V CDR1 and CDR2: SGHTA, FQGNSA. CDR3 length: 13 residues. The DNA for the CDR3 is TGTGCCAGCAGCTTAGACCCAGTTCAGCCCCAGCATTTT. This sequence encodes CASSLDPVQPQHF.

The V and J genes are TRBV7-8 and TRBJ2-2; 7 bases are a match to TRBD2. In germline, CDR1 is SGHVS, CDR2 FQNEAQ. J gave up 8 bases and V 3 bases, and 9 bases lay outside the gene matches. This CDR3 contains 15 residues. The CDR3, as DNA: TGTGCCAGCAGCTTGTTTAGCGGGTCAGGAGGGGAGCTGTTTTTT. It translates to CASSLFSGSGGELFF. Full variable domain (outside the CDR3, taken from reference TRBV7-8 and TRBJ2-2): GAGVSQSPRYKVAKRGQDVALRCDPISGHVSLFWYQQALGQGPEFLTYFQNEAQLDKSGLPSDRFFAERPEGSVSTLKIQRTQQEDSAVYLCASSLFSGSGGELFFGEGSRLTVL.

This chain uses TRBV7-3 with TRBJ1-2; 9 bases are shared with TRBD1. This CDR3 is 13 amino acids long. CDR1 and CDR2 (germline): SGHTA, FQGTGA. J lost 6 bases, V lost 5 bases, and 4 bases had no gene match. The CDR3 loop is CASSIGTGHGYTF. The CDR3 coding sequence is TGTGCCAGCAGCATAGGGACAGGGCATGGCTACACCTTC.

This clone was seen only a few times. CDR3 sequence: CASSARRGNQPQHF. The CDR3 DNA reads TGTGCCAGTAGTGCCCGACGGGGCAATCAGCCCCAGCATTTT. V usage is TRBV19 and J usage is TRBJ1-5; unclear D gene. CDR1 is LNHDA, CDR2 SQIVND, per germline (reference sequence). The CDR3 runs 14 residues. Trimming left V 5 bases short and J 2 bases short, with 10 bases between. The full variable domain, in which reference TRBV19 and TRBJ1-5 provide the parts outside the CDR3, is DGGITQSPKYLFRKEGQNVTLSCEQNLNHDAMYWYRQDPGQGLRLIYYSQIVNDFQKGDIAEGYSVSREKKESFPLTVTSAQKNPTAFYLCASSARRGNQPQHFGDGTRLSIL.

CDR3 coding DNA: TGCAGCGTAGGGGGAACACGGGAGACCCAGTACTTC. This encodes CSVGGTRETQYF. V usage is TRBV29-1 and J usage is TRBJ2-5; maybe TRBD1 (6 bases). The CDR3 has 12 amino acids. In germline, CDR1 is SQVTM, CDR2 ANQGSEA. V lost 6 bases and J lost 5, with 13 bases in between.

The V and J genes are TRBV6-1 and TRBJ2-4; D call uncertain. Deletions cut 1 base from V and 0 bases from J, with 19 bases between. The CDR3 consists of 19 residues. The germline gives CDR1 MNHNS, CDR2 SASEGT. This CDR3 reads CASSEGLGGSPLAKNIQYF. The CDR3 DNA is TGTGCCAGCAGTGAAGGCTTGGGTGGGTCTCCTCTAGCCAAAAACATTCAGTACTTC.

A word on this clone: The junction and the germline gene differ at one end; a read error may be behind it. This sequence joins TRBV2 and TRBJ1-2; D unclear. The CDR3 is 11 residues long. The germline V gene encodes CDR1 SNHLY and CDR2 FYNNEI. CDR3 amino acids: CASTEIYGYTF. CDR3 coding DNA: TGTGCCAGCACTGAAATTTATGGCTACACCTTC.

The chain employs TRBV20-1 and TRBJ2-7; D is unresolved. V lost 6 bases, J lost 2 bases, and 8 bases lay in between. The germline CDR1 and CDR2 sequences are DFQATT and SNEGSKA (reference sequence). The length of the CDR3 is 11 residues. The CDR3 bases are TGCAGTGCGACAAATACCTACGAGCAGTACTTC. It specifies CSATNTYEQYF.

The V call is TRBV7-9, the J call TRBJ1-2; D gene ambiguous. Trimming pared 7 bases from V and 0 bases from J, leaving 12 bases between. Looked up from germline, CDR1 is SEHNR and CDR2 is FQNEAQ (reference sequence). The CDR3 has 14 amino acids. CDR3 amino acids: CASIRVGSNYGYTF. CDR3 nucleotide sequence: TGTGCCAGCATCCGGGTCGGGTCTAACTATGGCTACACCTTC.

J is TRBJ2-7 and V is TRBV18, with TRBD1 matching over 9 bases. The germline V gene has CDR1 KGHSH and CDR2 LQKENI. The length of the CDR3 is 13 residues. J was trimmed by 4 bases and V by 6 bases; bases with no gene match: 4. The CDR3 bases are TGTGCCAGCTCCCGGGACAGGGAATACGAGCAGTACTTC. This sequence encodes CASSRDREYEQYF.

The chain carries TRBV5-1 and TRBJ1-2, with 8 bases identical to TRBD1. The germline CDR1 and CDR2 sequences are SGHRS and YFSETQ. V lost 2 bases and J lost 4; bases outside the gene matches: 10. CDR3 length: 16 residues. The CDR3 loop reads CASSFGSGGVGYGYTF. The CDR3 bases are TGCGCCAGCAGCTTCGGGTCAGGGGGCGTCGGCTATGGCTACACCTTC.

This chain connects TRBV18 to TRBJ2-7; 11 nucleotides match TRBD2. The CDR3 is 18 residues long. The V gene's germline CDR1 is KGHSH and CDR2 LQKENI. The V gene end was trimmed by 4 bases and the J gene end by 0 bases; junction bases not matched to a gene: 11. The CDR3 DNA is TGTGCCAGCTCACTCAATCCCCCGACTAGCGGGGCCTCCTACGAGCAGTACTTC. Protein: CASSLNPPTSGASYEQYF.

The V and J genes are TRBV9 and TRBJ1-3, with D possibly being TRBD1 (6 bases). The V and J ends lost 0 bases and 4 bases respectively, with 11 bases between them. From germline, CDR1 is SGDLS and CDR2 YYNGEE. The CDR3 has 15 residues. CDR3 loop: CASSVGHREGNTIYF. The CDR3 coding sequence is TGTGCCAGCAGCGTAGGTCACAGGGAGGGAAACACCATATATTTT.

The chain has TRBV7-2 and TRBJ2-3; D unresolved. This CDR3 has 18 residues. From germline, CDR1 is SGHTA and CDR2 FQGNSA. The V end was cut by 2 bases, the J end by 0 bases, with 18 bases between. As DNA, the CDR3 is TGTGCCAGCAGCTTACCTTCTTACACCACACTCAGCACAGATACGCAGTATTTT. Protein: CASSLPSYTTLSTDTQYF.

The genes are TRBV11-1 and TRBJ2-6; D is uncertain. In germline, CDR1 is SGHAT, CDR2 FQDESV (reference sequence). V was cut by 5 bases and J by 1 base, with 12 bases left in between. This CDR3 comprises 16 residues. Here the CDR3 reads CASSHPWGSGANVLTF. CDR3 nucleotide sequence: TGTGCCAGCAGCCACCCTTGGGGATCTGGGGCCAACGTCCTGACTTTC.

V is TRBV5-1 and J is TRBJ2-7, with 8 bases that match TRBD2. The CDR3 length is 13 residues. Germline CDR1 reads SGHRS; CDR2 reads YFSETQ. The V gene end was trimmed by 0 bases and the J gene end by 7 bases; junction bases not matched to a gene: 3. The CDR3 loop reads CASSLGGRREQYF. The CDR3 DNA follows: TGCGCCAGCAGCTTGGGCGGGAGGAGGGAGCAGTACTTC.